This TCR beta chain stems from a study of T-cell reconstitution after alpha-beta-depleted transplantation in children. Study results and limitations: Where some patients showed high TCRbeta diversity at day 60, it came from recipient T cells and thymic progenitors that had survived. A year post-transplant, T-cell counts and diversity derived mostly from newly produced T cells. Where alpha-beta T cells came from about two months after transplant was reportedly several hundred expanded graft clones.

This clonotype was seen only a few times. Its antigen remains unidentified. The CDR3 is 15 amino acids. V shed 1 base and J shed 0 bases, with 10 bases lying between them. Germline values: CDR1 SGHTA, CDR2 FQGNSA. Unique molecular identifiers were incorporated into the prepared TCRbeta library. MiXCR, applied by TCRdb to the PCR reads, yields one record per CDR3 protein. The sample records a few hundred thousand distinct CDR3 sequences, over 40% being singletons. The receptor comes from a girl aged 2-10 years with aplastic anemia, due to receive a stem cell transplant. The specimen was PBMCs, collected before TCRalphabeta/CD19-depleted stem cell transplant. The V and J genes are TRBV7-2 and TRBJ2-7, with a possible D match to TRBD2 (6 bases). CDR3 nucleotide sequence: TGTGCCAGCAGCTTAGGCGGGATGATCTCCTACGAGCAGTACTTC. Amino acid sequence: CASSLGGMISYEQYF.